This paragraph covers one TCR beta chain sequence. The assay was immunoSEQ multiplex PCR, and TCRdb's table has in-frame clones only and misses some. The sample records some 83,000 clones, roughly nine tenths being singletons. The source of the sample is a study of OX40 agonist ivuxolimab in advanced cancers. V lost 0 bases and J lost 4, with 4 bases in between. Germline CDR1 is SGDLS and CDR2 is YYNGEE. The CDR3 consists of 12 residues. V is TRBV9 and J is TRBJ2-5; D gene unclear. The sequence was obtained from an adult with an advanced solid tumor such as melanoma, head and neck, liver or kidney cancer. The sample here was CD4+ or CD8+ T cells sorted from blood, taken in a trial of the OX40 agonist ivuxolimab. The CDR3 bases are TGTGCCAGCAGCGTAGATGTAGAGACCCAGTACTTC. This sequence encodes CASSVDVETQYF.